The TCR beta chain under discussion was sequenced for a study of blood T cell repertoires in COVID-19. About the study: Both acute and convalescent COVID-19 samples were obtained from the United States, Italy and Spain. PBMCs, B-cell-depleted T cells, or T cells provided the cDNA or gDNA that made up the material.

In the original analysis: Amplified reference gene primers provided the basis for estimating nucleated cell counts. Clones were sequenced by immunoSEQ multiplex PCR, and TCRdb holds only the in-frame ones, with some missing. V and J calls and clone size are as listed in that table; D and trimming were resolved from the DNA. The data hold 200,000 to 300,000 clones, with around four fifths observed a single time. Trimming shortened V by 1 base and J by 4 bases, and 10 bases separated the two germline ends. The CDR3 extends over 14 amino acids. Germline CDR1 reads SEHNR; CDR2 reads FQNEAQ (reference sequence).

The clonotype originates from a woman between 65 and 79 years old with acute or convalescent COVID-19. This rearrangement joins TRBV7-9 to TRBJ2-5, with D maybe TRBD1 (6 bases). Sample: peripheral blood. CDR3 nucleotide sequence: TGTGCCAGCAGCTTAGGACAGGCGGGAGAGACCCAGTACTTC. Its protein is CASSLGQAGETQYF. Full variable domain (missing parts from reference TRBV7-9 and TRBJ2-5): DTGVSQNPRHKITKRGQNVTFRCDPISEHNRLYWYRQTLGQGPEFLTYFQNEAQLEKSRLLSDRFSAERPKGSFSTLEIQRTEQGDSAMYLCASSLGQAGETQYFGPGTRLLVL.